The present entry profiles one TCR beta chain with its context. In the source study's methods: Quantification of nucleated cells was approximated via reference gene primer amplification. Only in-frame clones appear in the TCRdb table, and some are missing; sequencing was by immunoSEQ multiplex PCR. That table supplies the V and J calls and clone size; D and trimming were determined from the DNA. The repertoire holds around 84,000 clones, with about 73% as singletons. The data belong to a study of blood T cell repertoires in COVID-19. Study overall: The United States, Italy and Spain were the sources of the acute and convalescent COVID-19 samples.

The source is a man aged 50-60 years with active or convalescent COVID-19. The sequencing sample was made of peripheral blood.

The CDR3 protein is CASSYSGQGTDTQYF. DNA of the CDR3: TGTGCCAGCAGCTACTCAGGACAGGGGACAGATACGCAGTATTTT. This chain joins TRBV7-3 and TRBJ2-3; 9 bases are a match to TRBD1. The germline V gene encodes CDR1 SGHTA and CDR2 FQGTGA. This CDR3 has 15 amino acids. The V segment lost 4 bases and the J segment 3 bases; nucleotides outside the gene matches: 5.